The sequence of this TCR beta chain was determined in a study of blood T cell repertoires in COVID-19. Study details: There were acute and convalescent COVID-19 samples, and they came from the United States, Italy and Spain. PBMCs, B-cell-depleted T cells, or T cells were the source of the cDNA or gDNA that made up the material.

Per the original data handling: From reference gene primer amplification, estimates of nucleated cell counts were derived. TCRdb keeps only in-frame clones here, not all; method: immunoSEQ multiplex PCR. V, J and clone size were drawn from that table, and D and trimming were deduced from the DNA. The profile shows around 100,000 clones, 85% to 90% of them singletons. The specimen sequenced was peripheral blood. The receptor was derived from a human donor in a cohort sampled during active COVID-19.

The CDR3 sequence: CASSRTPGQGIYEQYF. The CDR3 DNA reads as TGTGCCAGTAGTAGGACACCGGGACAGGGAATCTACGAGCAGTACTTC. This chain links TRBV19 with TRBJ2-7; TRBD1 matches 9 bases. The CDR3 extends over 16 amino acids. The V gene's germline CDR1 is LNHDA and CDR2 SQIVND (reference sequence). V gave up 4 bases and J gave up 3 bases; unmatched junction bases: 10.